The 12 T cell receptor beta chains given below trace back to one sample, sequenced in a study of technical replicates of blood from a few donors. This table comes from immunoSEQ multiplex PCR, and its TCRdb copy is limited to in-frame clones, with some not included. The sample contains approximately 81,000 clones, about 96% of which appear only once. The specimen sequenced was T cells isolated from PBMCs. These receptors originate from a human donor in good health.

The gene calls are TRBV18 and TRBJ1-2, with no clear D. Trimming pared 3 bases from V and 5 bases from J, leaving 16 bases between. There are 15 residues in the CDR3. Germline loops: CDR1 KGHSH, CDR2 LQKENI. The CDR3 region has the DNA TGTGCCAGCTCACCCGGTGAGAGGGTGGTGTATGGCTACACCTTC. This gives the protein CASSPGERVVYGYTF.

The V call is TRBV7-6, the J call TRBJ2-3, with TRBD2 matching over 10 bases. The germline CDR1 and CDR2 sequences are SGHVS and FNYEAQ. CDR3 length: 14 residues. Unmatched junction bases numbered 2, after V lost 8 bases and J lost 0 bases. The CDR3 protein is CASASGGSTDTQYF. The CDR3 region has the DNA TGTGCCAGCGCTAGCGGGGGTAGCACAGATACGCAGTATTTT.

J is TRBJ1-6 and V is TRBV4-2; 7 bases match TRBD1. Germline lookup yields CDR1 LGHNA and CDR2 YNFKEQ. CDR3 length: 15 residues. V lost 1 base to trimming and J lost 8 bases; unmatched junction nucleotides: 5. The CDR3 sequence: CASSQGQGMDSPLHF. The DNA of the CDR3 is TGTGCCAGCAGCCAAGGACAGGGAATGGATTCACCCCTCCACTTT.

The chain recombines TRBV5-1 with TRBJ1-5; a possible D gene is TRBD1 (5 bases). CDR3 length: 14 amino acids. Germline V gene lookup returns CDR1 SGHRS and CDR2 YFSETQ. V lost 4 bases to trimming and J lost 0 bases, with 8 bases between them. CDR3 nucleotide sequence: TGCGCCAGCAGCCCGGGGGGTAGCAATCAGCCCCAGCATTTT. Translation gives CASSPGGSNQPQHF.

The chain carries TRBV4-1 and TRBJ2-5, with a possible D match to TRBD2 (5 bases). V lost 3 bases, J lost 5 bases, and 7 bases lay in between. This CDR3 is built from 12 residues. Germline CDR1 reads MGHRA; CDR2 reads YSYEKL. CDR3 DNA sequence: TGCGCCAGCAGCCATGGCGGGGAGACCCAGTACTTC. This codes for CASSHGGETQYF.

The chain links TRBV4-1 to TRBJ2-5; TRBD1 might be the D (7 bases). Trimming removed 4 bases at V and 3 bases at J, with 15 bases between. From germline, CDR1 is MGHRA and CDR2 YSYEKL. This CDR3 region has 15 residues. This CDR3 reads CASSPQGTLEETQYF. CDR3 DNA: TGCGCCAGCAGCCCACAGGGGACTTTAGAAGAGACCCAGTACTTC.

V gene TRBV6-5 combines with J gene TRBJ1-6, with D unclear. Germline CDR1 MNHEY, CDR2 SVGAGI. V was shortened by 7 bases and J by 3 bases, with 4 bases between the two germline ends. This CDR3 region has 12 residues. CDR3 nucleotides: TGTGCCAGCACCCACTATAATTCACCCCTCCACTTT. Protein: CASTHYNSPLHF.

The chain couples TRBV9 to TRBJ2-1, with TRBD2 matching over 12 bases. V lost 1 base and J lost 1; bases outside the gene matches: 9. Germline V gives CDR1 SGDLS, CDR2 YYNGEE. The CDR3 has 19 amino acids. DNA of the CDR3: TGTGCCAGCAGCGTACGACCCCTAGCGGGGGGGAATTCCTACAATGAGCAGTTCTTC. Its protein is CASSVRPLAGGNSYNEQFF.

V gene TRBV5-1 combines with J gene TRBJ1-4, with 8 nucleotides matching TRBD1. The junction had 13 bases not matched to a gene; V was cut back by 7 bases and J by 11 bases. Germline CDR1 and CDR2: SGHRS and YFSETQ. CDR3 size: 14 residues. The CDR3 sequence: CASSTGELPSKLFF. DNA for the CDR3: TGCGCCAGCTCGACAGGGGAGCTACCGAGCAAACTGTTTTTT. Looking up the rest from reference TRBV5-1 and TRBJ1-4 gives the full variable domain: KAGVTQTPRYLIKTRGQQVTLSCSPISGHRSVSWYQQTPGQGLQFLFEYFSETQRNKGNFPGRFSGRQFSNSRSEMNVSTLELGDSALYLCASSTGELPSKLFFGSGTQLSVL.

The CDR3 region is CATSRARTGGYNEQFF. The CDR3 DNA reads TGTGCCACCAGCAGAGCCAGGACAGGGGGCTACAATGAGCAGTTCTTC. V usage is TRBV15 and J usage is TRBJ2-1, with TRBD1 matching 10 bases. This CDR3 is 16 amino acids long. V lost 1 base and J lost 3; bases outside the gene matches: 3. From germline, CDR1 is LNHNV and CDR2 YYDKDF (reference sequence).

This clone was observed a few times. The rearrangement uses TRBV25-1 and TRBJ2-1; the D is unclear. Germline lookup yields CDR1 MGHDK and CDR2 SYGVNS. V was shortened by 3 bases and J by 6 bases, with 12 bases between the two germline ends. The CDR3 is 14 amino acids. The CDR3 region has the DNA TGTGCCAGCAGTGACCTCTCAGGTGCCAATGAGCAGTTCTTC. Protein sequence: CASSDLSGANEQFF.

This chain links TRBV29-1 with TRBJ2-1, with 14 bases identical to TRBD2. The germline V gene encodes CDR1 SQVTM and CDR2 ANQGSEA. This CDR3 spans 18 amino acids. The junction had 11 bases not matched to a gene; V was cut back by 7 bases and J by 0 bases. The DNA for the CDR3 is TGCAGCGCCCCCCCAGGGACTAGCGGGAGTAGCTCCTACAATGAGCAGTTCTTC. Translating it yields CSAPPGTSGSSSYNEQFF.